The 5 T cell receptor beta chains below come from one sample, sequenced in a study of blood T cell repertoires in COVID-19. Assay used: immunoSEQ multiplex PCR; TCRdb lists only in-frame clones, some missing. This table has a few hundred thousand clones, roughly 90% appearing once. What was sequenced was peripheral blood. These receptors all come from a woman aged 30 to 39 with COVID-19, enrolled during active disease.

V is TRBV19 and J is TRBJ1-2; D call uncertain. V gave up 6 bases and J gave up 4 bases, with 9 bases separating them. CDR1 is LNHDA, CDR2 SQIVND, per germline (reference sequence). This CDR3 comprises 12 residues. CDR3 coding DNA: TGTGCCAGTAGGGAGGGTATCTATGGCTACACCTTC. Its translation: CASREGIYGYTF.

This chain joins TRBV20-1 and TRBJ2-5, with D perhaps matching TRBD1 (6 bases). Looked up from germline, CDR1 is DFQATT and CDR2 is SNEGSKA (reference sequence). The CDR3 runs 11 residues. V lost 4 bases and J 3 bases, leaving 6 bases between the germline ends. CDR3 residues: CSAKGEETQYF. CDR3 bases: TGCAGTGCTAAGGGGGAAGAGACCCAGTACTTC.

This chain's CDR3 is CASGSGTSGYNEQFF. The DNA for the CDR3 is TGTGCTAGTGGTTCTGGGACTAGCGGTTACAATGAGCAGTTCTTC. The chain joins TRBV12-5 to TRBJ2-1; 11 positions agree with TRBD2. CDR3 size: 15 residues. CDR1 and CDR2 (germline): LGHNT, FRNRAP. Unmatched junction bases numbered 3, after V lost 4 bases and J lost 4 bases.

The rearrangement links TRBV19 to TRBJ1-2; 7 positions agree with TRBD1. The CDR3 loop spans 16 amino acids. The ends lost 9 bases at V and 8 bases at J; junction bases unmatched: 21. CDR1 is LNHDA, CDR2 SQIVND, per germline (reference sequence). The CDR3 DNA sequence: TGTGCCAGCCACAGGGGTGTCGGGGTATTATTCGAAGGCTACACCTTC. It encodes CASHRGVGVLFEGYTF.

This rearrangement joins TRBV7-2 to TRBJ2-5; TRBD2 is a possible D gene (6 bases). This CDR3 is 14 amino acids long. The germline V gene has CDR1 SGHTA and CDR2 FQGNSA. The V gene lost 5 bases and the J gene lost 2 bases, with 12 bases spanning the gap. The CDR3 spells CASSQRARQETQYF. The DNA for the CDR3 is TGTGCCAGCAGCCAGCGGGCTAGGCAAGAGACCCAGTACTTC. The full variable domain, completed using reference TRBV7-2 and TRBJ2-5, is GAGVSQSPSNKVTEKGKDVELRCDPISGHTALYWYRQSLGQGLEFLIYFQGNSAPDKSGLPSDRFSAERTGGSVSTLTIQRTQQEDSAVYLCASSQRARQETQYFGPGTRLLVL.